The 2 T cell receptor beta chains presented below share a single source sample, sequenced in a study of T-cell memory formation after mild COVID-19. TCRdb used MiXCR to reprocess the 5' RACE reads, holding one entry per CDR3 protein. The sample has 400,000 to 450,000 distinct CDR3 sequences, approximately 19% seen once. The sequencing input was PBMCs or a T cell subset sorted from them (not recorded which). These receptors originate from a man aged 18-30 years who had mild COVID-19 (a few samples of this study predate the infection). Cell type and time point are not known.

CDR3 amino acids: CAWSVGTSTDTQYF. DNA for the CDR3: TGTGCCTGGAGTGTAGGGACTAGCACAGATACGCAGTATTTT. J is TRBJ2-3 and V is TRBV30; tentative D call: TRBD2 (6 bases). Germline V gene data show CDR1 as GTSNPN and CDR2 as SVGIG (reference sequence). Trimming left V 0 bases short and J 0 bases short, with 7 bases between. The CDR3 contains 14 residues.

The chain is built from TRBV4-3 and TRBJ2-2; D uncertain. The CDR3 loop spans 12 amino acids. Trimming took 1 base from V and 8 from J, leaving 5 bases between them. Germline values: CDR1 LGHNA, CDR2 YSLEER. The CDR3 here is CASSQASGELFF. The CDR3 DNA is TGCGCCAGCAGCCAAGCTTCAGGGGAGCTGTTTTTT.